Sequencing of this T cell receptor beta chain was carried out in a study of post-analysis software for immune sequencing data (dated by TCRdb to 2015 to 2017). A note on the overall study: Disease courses on record covered relapsing-remitting, secondary progressive and progressive-relapsing multiple sclerosis, though some patients had no subtype annotation. A subset of samples was prepared in parallel using single-end sample barcoding, then pooled and co-amplified after Illumina adapter ligation. Patient repertoires were compared against some twelve previously published healthy control repertoires from donors aged about 6 to 27 years.

In regard to this clonotype: Its cognate antigen has yet to be identified. Base qualities are not provided; no much larger clone lies one nucleotide away.

To demonstrate the VDJtools post-analysis software, the study profiled TCR beta repertoires from the peripheral blood of about a dozen young patients with multiple sclerosis. The multiple sclerosis patients were children and adolescents ranging in age from about 6 to 17 years. Results and caveats for the whole study, not just this receptor: Compared with controls, multiple sclerosis patients had significantly lower normalized Chao1 diversity, a finding suggesting substantial peripheral T-cell clonal expansion. Significantly higher frequencies in patients than in controls were found for roughly 5 TRBV segments, including TRBV5-6, TRBV5-1 and TRBV20-1. Direct clustering with F measure revealed strong co-clustering of samples prepared in the same batch, which led to a batch-effect correction. The multiple sclerosis patient group was slightly younger than the control group.

Receptor libraries were prepared by PCR. TCRdb lists the instrument as Illumina HiSeq 2500. To reduce PCR and sequencing biases, unique molecular identifiers were built into the TCR beta cDNA libraries. Per 1 to 10 million input T cells, roughly 0.5 million cDNA molecules were obtained, such that each molecule approximated one T cell. The patient libraries were prepared and sequenced with the same protocol used for the earlier healthy control dataset. Within a given batch, samples were prepared together, multiplexed and sequenced on the same HiSeq lane. The authors' pipeline ran thus. MIGEC handled the raw barcoded reads, throwing out single-read molecular identifier groups before consensus assembly and CDR3 extraction. Clonotype tables were post-analysed with VDJtools, normalizing diversity by down-sampling all datasets to the smallest sample size. In repertoire overlap clustering, CDR3 amino acid sequences, but not nucleotide sequences, were matched to correct batch-related cross-sample contamination. TCRdb's own reprocessing of the public reads used fastp at Q25 and MiXCR and kept productive beta chains. Each CDR3 protein gets just one entry, which takes the most common genes and DNA from the rows behind it. TCRdb's processing, not the study's, gives the V and J calls here. The sample table holds fewer than 600,000 distinct CDR3 sequences, of which over 35% were seen once. Around 10% of the sample is in the top ten clones.

V trim: 6 bases; J trim: 10 bases; unmatched bases: 14. CDR1 SGHAT and CDR2 FQNNGV were looked up in the germline V gene. The CDR3 runs 15 amino acids, cysteine and phenylalanine included. Here the CDR3 DNA is all that survives: 45 bases in frame from base 1. Specimen: blood. The clonotype was recovered from a girl aged 5 to 17 with multiple sclerosis. The V and J segments used are TRBV11-2 and TRBJ2-3, with 9 central nucleotides matching TRBD2. The sequenced DNA: TGTGCCAGCAGTGATCTGGTAGCGGGAGAATTGGCGCAGTATTTT. Translated, it gives CASSDLVAGELAQYF. The entire variable domain, with the stretches around the CDR3 drawn from the reference TRBV11-2 and TRBJ2-3 proteins, is EAGVAQSPRYKIIEKRQSVAFWCNPISGHATLYWYQQILGQGPKLLIQFQNNGVVDDSQLPKDRFSAERLKGVDSTLKIQPAKLEDSAVYLCASSDLVAGELAQYFGPGTRLTVL.